This T cell receptor beta chain was documented in a study of technical replicates of blood from a few donors. This clone was found a few times. Assay used: immunoSEQ multiplex PCR; TCRdb lists only in-frame clones, some missing. This table holds tens of thousands of clones, 90% found once. The CDR3 has 15 amino acids. V was shortened by 4 bases and J by 9 bases, with 16 bases between the two germline ends. The germline CDR1 and CDR2 sequences are LNHDA and SQIVND (reference sequence). The TCR was taken from a human donor in good health. Some clones in this sample may be carry-over from other donors' samples. The chain joins TRBV19 to TRBJ1-6; a weak D match, TRBD1 (5 bases). Sequenced material: PBMCs. The CDR3 loop is CASSREGASGSPLHF. The DNA for the CDR3 is TGTGCCAGTAGTAGGGAAGGGGCGAGTGGTTCACCCCTCCACTTT.